Here is one T cell receptor beta chain with its context. The data were produced by immunoSEQ multiplex PCR, yet TCRdb's version contains in-frame clones alone and is incomplete. The table lists around 50,000 clones, roughly 89% of them singletons, with less than 6% in the top ten. The data derive from a study of T cell changes during pregnancy in multiple sclerosis. V was shortened by 4 bases and J by 2 bases, with 10 bases between the two germline ends. Germline V gene sequence: CDR1 SQVTM, CDR2 ANQGSEA. CDR3 length: 13 residues. The chain combines TRBV29-1 with TRBJ2-3, with TRBD2 as a possible D gene (5 bases). This clonotype was sampled from a human donor whose cells served as feeder cells for cultures in a pregnancy study. The material sequenced was peripheral blood from another person, used as feeder cells. DNA of the CDR3: TGCAGCGTTGCTGAGGGAACCACAGATACGCAGTATTTT. The encoded protein is CSVAEGTTDTQYF.